The rows below give T cell receptor beta chains drawn from one sample of a study of PD-1 blockade in classical Hodgkin lymphoma. Method: immunoSEQ multiplex PCR; TCRdb's copy keeps in-frame clones and lacks some. The sample shows 70,000 to 85,000 clones, roughly 91% of them seen only once. The sample here was peripheral blood mononuclear cells (PBMCs), taken at baseline. The receptors derive from a human donor with classical Hodgkin lymphoma. Each CDR3 is given with its conserved first and last residue. The order of the fields is clone size, D gene, V gene, CDR3 length, J gene, CDR3 protein, CDR3 DNA. A D gene is named only where the DNA matches it firmly. Some rows have no size entry. The others give once, few or many, or a class for an expanded clone.

>NA|NA|TRBV5-1|12|TRBJ2-7
CASSRGMGEQYF
TGCGCCAGCAGCCGGGGGATGGGGGAGCAGTACTTC
>NA|NA|TRBV6-5|12|TRBJ1-1
CASSRLNTEAFF
TGTGCCAGCAGTAGATTGAACACTGAAGCTTTCTTT
>NA|NA|TRBV14|14|TRBJ2-3
CASRRHTSTDTQYF
TGTGCCAGCAGGAGACACACAAGCACAGATACGCAGTATTTT
>NA|NA|TRBV7-9|12|TRBJ2-3
CASSLETDTQYF
TGTGCCAGCAGCTTAGAGACAGATACGCAGTATTTT
>once|NA|TRBV7-3|13|TRBJ2-7
CASSPSSPYEQYF
TGTGCCAGCAGCCCTTCCTCCCCCTACGAGCAGTACTTC
>NA|TRBD1|TRBV6-6|12|TRBJ2-7
CASSYTGDEQYF
TGTGCCAGCAGTTACACAGGGGACGAGCAGTACTTC
>NA|NA|TRBV6-1|15|TRBJ2-7
CASSARQVGSYEQYF
TGTGCCAGCAGTGCCCGACAGGTGGGGTCCTACGAGCAGTACTTC
>NA|TRBD1|TRBV11-2|17|TRBJ2-3
CASSSRAGTGDTDTQYF
TGTGCCAGCAGCTCACGAGCCGGGACAGGGGACACAGATACGCAGTATTTT
>few|NA|TRBV7-9|14|TRBJ1-4
CASSPAGVDEKLFF
TGTGCCAGCAGCCCCGCAGGAGTGGATGAAAAACTGTTTTTT
>NA|NA|TRBV7-8|13|TRBJ1-4
CASSFRSNEKLFF
TGTGCCAGCAGCTTCAGGTCCAATGAAAAACTGTTTTTT
>NA|NA|TRBV28|14|TRBJ2-7
CASSPDSPRNEQYF
TGTGCCAGCAGCCCCGACTCCCCCCGCAACGAGCAGTACTTC
>NA|NA|TRBV28|16|TRBJ2-7
CASSLPLGGGSYEQYF
TGTGCCAGCAGTTTACCCCTCGGTGGGGGCAGCTACGAGCAGTACTTC
>NA|TRBD1|TRBV5-5|17|TRBJ2-2
CASSFFPGQGSSGELFF
TGTGCCAGCAGCTTTTTTCCGGGACAGGGCTCGTCCGGGGAGCTGTTTTTT
>NA|NA|TRBV7-9|15|TRBJ2-3
CASSLARYSTDTQYF
TGTGCCAGCAGCTTAGCTCGGTATAGCACAGATACGCAGTATTTT
>NA|NA|TRBV28|14|TRBJ2-1
CALGGQSSYNEQFF
TGTGCCCTAGGCGGACAGAGCTCCTACAATGAGCAGTTCTTC
>once|NA|TRBV7-9|13|TRBJ1-3
CASSLGAGNTIYF
TGTGCCAGCAGCTTAGGGGCGGGGAACACCATATATTTT
>NA|TRBD2|TRBV5-4|16|TRBJ2-2
CASRHGLAEPTGELFF
TGTGCCAGCAGACACGGACTAGCGGAACCCACCGGGGAGCTGTTTTTT
>NA|TRBD1|TRBV6-6|13|TRBJ2-7
CASSQDRSYEQYF
TGTGCCAGCAGCCAGGACAGGTCCTACGAGCAGTACTTC